This TCR beta chain stems from a study of CD8+ T cells in alopecia areata. General observations from the study: Mouse data revealed clearer TCR sharing than patient data did, a gap possibly tied to HLA.

As concerns this clone: Antigen unknown.

In each case, RNA was isolated and then reverse transcribed into cDNA as the sequencing template. This table comes from immunoSEQ multiplex PCR, and its TCRdb copy is limited to in-frame clones, with some not included. The data hold 98,000 or so clones, with approximately 63% observed a single time. V gave up 5 bases and J gave up 1 base; unmatched junction bases: 6. This CDR3 region has 15 residues. CDR1 is SEHNR and CDR2 is FQNEAQ in the germline V gene (reference sequence). Source material: CD8+ T cells sorted from blood. This rearrangement joins TRBV7-9 to TRBJ2-3; 7 nucleotides agree with TRBD1. This TCR was recovered from a human donor in good health. The CDR3 nucleotides read TGTGCCAGCAGCGCCCGACAGGGCCGCACAGATACGCAGTATTTT. It codes for CASSARQGRTDTQYF.